This T cell receptor beta chain emerged from a study of T cells after yellow fever vaccination. Study-level findings and limits: The study re-detected most primary-vaccination clones after the booster (nearly 97% CD4, roughly 91% CD8).

TCRdb passed the 5' RACE reads through MiXCR, listing each CDR3 protein once. Among a few hundred thousand distinct CDR3 sequences listed, roughly 4.3% were seen once. The ends were cut back, 10 bases at V and 4 bases at J, with 10 bases in the middle. The CDR3 consists of 11 residues. Germline-derived CDR1 and CDR2 are SGHVS and FNYEAQ. This clonotype was observed a few times. Its antigen is as yet unknown. This sequence was found in a man aged 18 to 30 who received the YFV17D yellow fever vaccine. V gene TRBV7-6 combines with J gene TRBJ1-2, with a possible D match to TRBD1 (5 bases). Sequencing was performed on PBMCs, taken 5 days after the yellow fever booster vaccination. CDR3 in amino acids: CAIQGTYGYTF. The CDR3 DNA reads as TGTGCCATCCAGGGTACCTATGGCTACACCTTC.